These T cell receptor beta chains were read from a single sample in a study of cytomegalovirus exposure and HLA in healthy donors. Sequencing used immunoSEQ multiplex PCR; TCRdb keeps in-frame clones, though not all of them. The table shows 53,000 or so clones, with under 80% occurring only once. Sample: PBMCs. Receptors originate from a man aged 25-45 years in good health and CMV-seropositive. The CDR3 runs from the conserved cysteine through the conserved F or W. Each record gives: J gene, clone size, V gene, D gene, CDR3 DNA, CDR3 protein. A D gene is named only where the DNA matches it firmly. Clone size appears in some rows only: once, few, many, or a class for an expanded clone.

j_call: TRBJ2-3
clone_size: once
v_call: TRBV5-8
d_call: TRBD1
cdr3_nt: TGTGCCAGCAGCCCCGGACAGGGGAGAACAGATACGCAGTATTTT
cdr3_aa: CASSPGQGRTDTQYF

j_call: TRBJ2-1
clone_size: NA
v_call: TRBV10-3
d_call: NA
cdr3_nt: TGTGCCATCAGTGAGTCGCGGGTTGAGCAGTTCTTC
cdr3_aa: CAISESRVEQFF

j_call: TRBJ2-1
clone_size: NA
v_call: TRBV6-5
d_call: TRBD1
cdr3_nt: TGTGCCAGCAGACGGACAGGGGCTTACAATGAGCAGTTCTTC
cdr3_aa: CASRRTGAYNEQFF

j_call: TRBJ2-3
clone_size: NA
v_call: TRBV6-5
d_call: NA
cdr3_nt: TGTGCCAGCAGTTATACCGGGGGGCCAGATACGCAGTATTTT
cdr3_aa: CASSYTGGPDTQYF

j_call: TRBJ1-3
clone_size: NA
v_call: TRBV5-8
d_call: TRBD1
cdr3_nt: TGTGCCAGCAGCATTGACAGGGCCACCTCTGGAAACACCATATATTTT
cdr3_aa: CASSIDRATSGNTIYF

j_call: TRBJ2-1
clone_size: few
v_call: TRBV18
d_call: NA
cdr3_nt: TGTGCCAGCTCACTGACAGGAGTCGATGAGCAGTTCTTC
cdr3_aa: CASSLTGVDEQFF

j_call: TRBJ2-2
clone_size: few
v_call: TRBV5-1
d_call: TRBD1
cdr3_nt: TGCGCCAGCAGCGGCGACAGGGGGCTCACCGGGGAGCTGTTTTTT
cdr3_aa: CASSGDRGLTGELFF

j_call: TRBJ2-1
clone_size: NA
v_call: TRBV6-5
d_call: NA
cdr3_nt: TGTGCCAGCAGCGTTATCGGTAGTGAGCAGTTCTTC
cdr3_aa: CASSVIGSEQFF

j_call: TRBJ1-1
clone_size: NA
v_call: TRBV7-2
d_call: NA
cdr3_nt: TGTGCCAGCAGCTTAGTGGGGCTGGCTGAAGCTTTCTTT
cdr3_aa: CASSLVGLAEAFF

j_call: TRBJ2-7
clone_size: NA
v_call: TRBV27
d_call: NA
cdr3_nt: TGTGCCAGCAGTTTAGGAGGCAGGGGAATATCCGAGCAGTACTTC
cdr3_aa: CASSLGGRGISEQYF

j_call: TRBJ2-5
clone_size: NA
v_call: TRBV21-1
d_call: NA
cdr3_nt: TGTGCCAGCGAGGACAAATGGGTGGAAGAGCAGTACTTC
cdr3_aa: CASEDKWVEEQYF

j_call: TRBJ2-2
clone_size: few
v_call: TRBV4-2
d_call: NA
cdr3_nt: TGTGCCAGCAGCCGAGGGGGGGCCAACGTCAACACCGGGGAGCTGTTTTTT
cdr3_aa: CASSRGGANVNTGELFF

j_call: TRBJ2-2
clone_size: NA
v_call: TRBV7-2
d_call: NA
cdr3_nt: TGTGCCAGCAGCTTAAAACAGGGTAGCGGGGAGCTGTTTTTT
cdr3_aa: CASSLKQGSGELFF

j_call: TRBJ1-3
clone_size: NA
v_call: TRBV28
d_call: NA
cdr3_nt: TGTGCCAGCAGCCCAGGCCAAGTGGGCGGAAACACCATATATTTT
cdr3_aa: CASSPGQVGGNTIYF

j_call: TRBJ2-1
clone_size: NA
v_call: TRBV7-9
d_call: NA
cdr3_nt: TGTGCCAGCAGCTTATTTGGGGGGTCCGATGAGCAGTTCTTC
cdr3_aa: CASSLFGGSDEQFF

j_call: TRBJ1-5
clone_size: NA
v_call: TRBV7-2
d_call: NA
cdr3_nt: TGTGCCAGCAGCTTGAGGGATTCCAATCAGCCCCAGCATTTT
cdr3_aa: CASSLRDSNQPQHF

j_call: TRBJ2-7
clone_size: NA
v_call: TRBV7-9
d_call: TRBD1
cdr3_nt: TGTTCCAGCAGCCAGGGGGCGGACTCCTACGAGCAGTACTTC
cdr3_aa: CSSSQGADSYEQYF

j_call: TRBJ2-1
clone_size: NA
v_call: TRBV5-1
d_call: TRBD2
cdr3_nt: TGCGCCAGCAGCTTGGGGGGGGGCTCCTACAATGAGCAGTTCTTC
cdr3_aa: CASSLGGGSYNEQFF

j_call: TRBJ2-1
clone_size: NA
v_call: TRBV7-2
d_call: TRBD2
cdr3_nt: TGTGCCAGCAGCTCTAGCGGGGGGGCGAATGAGCAGTTCTTC
cdr3_aa: CASSSSGGANEQFF

j_call: TRBJ2-1
clone_size: NA
v_call: TRBV6-4
d_call: TRBD1
cdr3_nt: TGTGCCAGCAGTGACACTCCGGGACAGGGGATCCATGAGCAGTTCTTC
cdr3_aa: CASSDTPGQGIHEQFF

j_call: TRBJ1-2
clone_size: NA
v_call: TRBV11-2
d_call: NA
cdr3_nt: TGTGCCAGCAGCTTATATCACTTATATTATGGCTACACCTTC
cdr3_aa: CASSLYHLYYGYTF

j_call: TRBJ1-5
clone_size: NA
v_call: TRBV2
d_call: TRBD1
cdr3_nt: TGTGCCAGCAGTTACAGGGGGCAACAGCCCCAGCATTTT
cdr3_aa: CASSYRGQQPQHF

j_call: TRBJ2-7
clone_size: NA
v_call: TRBV19
d_call: TRBD2
cdr3_nt: TGTGCCAGTAGTCCCCGCATCCCAGCGGGGGGCCCGTTGAACGAGCAGTACTTC
cdr3_aa: CASSPRIPAGGPLNEQYF

j_call: TRBJ1-2
clone_size: NA
v_call: TRBV6-1
d_call: NA
cdr3_nt: TGTGCCAGCAGTGAAGGGGGCAGGAGCCTCTATGGCTACACCTTC
cdr3_aa: CASSEGGRSLYGYTF

j_call: TRBJ2-1
clone_size: once
v_call: TRBV19
d_call: NA
cdr3_nt: TGTGCCAGTATAGAGCGCGGGGTAAGCTCCTACAATGAGCAGTTCTTC
cdr3_aa: CASIERGVSSYNEQFF

j_call: TRBJ1-6
clone_size: NA
v_call: TRBV9
d_call: NA
cdr3_nt: TGTGCCAGCAGCGGCTCCCAGGGACACAATTCACCCCTCCACTTT
cdr3_aa: CASSGSQGHNSPLHF

j_call: TRBJ1-1
clone_size: NA
v_call: TRBV7-9
d_call: NA
cdr3_nt: TGTGCCAGCAGCGAGGGAAACACTGAAGCTTTCTTT
cdr3_aa: CASSEGNTEAFF

j_call: TRBJ2-2
clone_size: NA
v_call: TRBV19
d_call: NA
cdr3_nt: TGTGCCAGTAATGGGGAGGTGGCCGGGGAGCTGTTTTTT
cdr3_aa: CASNGEVAGELFF

j_call: TRBJ1-6
clone_size: NA
v_call: TRBV7-3
d_call: NA
cdr3_nt: TGTGCCAGCAGCTTATTGGGACACCTCTCCTATAATTCACCCCTCCACTTT
cdr3_aa: CASSLLGHLSYNSPLHF

j_call: TRBJ1-1
clone_size: NA
v_call: TRBV28
d_call: NA
cdr3_nt: TGTGCCAGCATCGGCGGAGCGAACACTGAAGCTTTCTTT
cdr3_aa: CASIGGANTEAFF

j_call: TRBJ1-5
clone_size: once
v_call: TRBV9
d_call: TRBD1
cdr3_nt: TGTGCCAGCAGCGGACAGGGAAATCAGCCCCAGCATTTT
cdr3_aa: CASSGQGNQPQHF

j_call: TRBJ1-2
clone_size: NA
v_call: TRBV28
d_call: NA
cdr3_nt: TGTGCCAGCAGTTTAAGCCCTAACTATGGCTACACCTTC
cdr3_aa: CASSLSPNYGYTF

j_call: TRBJ2-7
clone_size: NA
v_call: TRBV5-4
d_call: NA
cdr3_nt: TGTGCCAGCAGCTTTAGGGGGACATACGAGCAGTACTTC
cdr3_aa: CASSFRGTYEQYF

j_call: TRBJ2-1
clone_size: NA
v_call: TRBV27
d_call: TRBD2
cdr3_nt: TGTGCCAGCAGTCTTACCGGGGGGGCGTGGAATGAGCAGTTCTTC
cdr3_aa: CASSLTGGAWNEQFF

j_call: TRBJ1-1
clone_size: NA
v_call: TRBV9
d_call: NA
cdr3_nt: TGTGCCAGCAGCGTAGCTTCAACCGGGATCGAGAGGAACACTGAAGCTTTCTTT
cdr3_aa: CASSVASTGIERNTEAFF

j_call: TRBJ1-5
clone_size: once
v_call: TRBV23-1
d_call: NA
cdr3_nt: TGCGCCAGCAGTCAATCCGGGACTCATCAGCCCCAGCATTTT
cdr3_aa: CASSQSGTHQPQHF

j_call: TRBJ1-6
clone_size: few
v_call: TRBV4-3
d_call: TRBD1
cdr3_nt: TGCGCCAGCAGCCAAGAGGGACAGGGTCAATCACCCCTCCACTTT
cdr3_aa: CASSQEGQGQSPLHF

j_call: TRBJ2-5
clone_size: NA
v_call: TRBV7-3
d_call: NA
cdr3_nt: TGTGCCAGCAGCTTAGATGGGAGGATGAAGACCCAGTACTTC
cdr3_aa: CASSLDGRMKTQYF

j_call: TRBJ1-1
clone_size: NA
v_call: TRBV30
d_call: TRBD1
cdr3_nt: TGTGCACAAGTACCCACAGGGGTCTTGAACACTGAAGCTTTCTTT
cdr3_aa: CAQVPTGVLNTEAFF

j_call: TRBJ2-7
clone_size: once
v_call: TRBV27
d_call: NA
cdr3_nt: TGTGCCAGCCGCCCCGTAAGGCTAGGCTCCTACGAGCAGTACTTC
cdr3_aa: CASRPVRLGSYEQYF

j_call: TRBJ2-5
clone_size: NA
v_call: TRBV7-2
d_call: NA
cdr3_nt: TGTGCCAGCAGCCCGAGACAAGAGACCCAGTACTTC
cdr3_aa: CASSPRQETQYF

j_call: TRBJ1-3
clone_size: NA
v_call: TRBV4-3
d_call: NA
cdr3_nt: TGCGCCAGCAGCTCGGGATCTTCCTCTGGAAACACCATATATTTT
cdr3_aa: CASSSGSSSGNTIYF

j_call: TRBJ1-6
clone_size: NA
v_call: TRBV28
d_call: NA
cdr3_nt: TGTGCCAGCAACCGGGGGTTCCCGATCTCCTCCTATAATTCACCCCTCCACTTT
cdr3_aa: CASNRGFPISSYNSPLHF

j_call: TRBJ1-1
clone_size: few
v_call: TRBV10-2
d_call: TRBD1
cdr3_nt: TGCGCCAGCAGTGGTCCGGGACAGGGGGCGCTTGAAGCTTTCTTT
cdr3_aa: CASSGPGQGALEAFF

j_call: TRBJ2-1
clone_size: NA
v_call: TRBV9
d_call: TRBD2
cdr3_nt: TGTGCCAGCAGCGTAAGCGGGGGGCCTAACAATGAGCAGTTCTTC
cdr3_aa: CASSVSGGPNNEQFF

j_call: TRBJ2-1
clone_size: NA
v_call: TRBV14
d_call: TRBD2
cdr3_nt: TGTGCCAGCAGCCGAGCCCCTGGACTAGCGCGTGAGCAGTTCTTC
cdr3_aa: CASSRAPGLAREQFF

j_call: TRBJ1-1
clone_size: few
v_call: TRBV19
d_call: NA
cdr3_nt: TGTGCCAGTAGGGGTGTGAGAGGTCCCGTTATGAACACTGAAGCTTTCTTT
cdr3_aa: CASRGVRGPVMNTEAFF

j_call: TRBJ1-4
clone_size: NA
v_call: TRBV7-9
d_call: NA
cdr3_nt: TGTGCCAGCAGCCCCACTCTTATCCGGGACACCGAAAAACTGTTTTTT
cdr3_aa: CASSPTLIRDTEKLFF

j_call: TRBJ1-3
clone_size: NA
v_call: TRBV9
d_call: TRBD1
cdr3_nt: TGTGCCAGCAGATCCGGGGGGACAGGGGGAAACACCATATATTTT
cdr3_aa: CASRSGGTGGNTIYF

j_call: TRBJ1-2
clone_size: NA
v_call: TRBV4-3
d_call: NA
cdr3_nt: TGCGCCAGCAGCCAAGACAGGGGATATGGCTACACCTTC
cdr3_aa: CASSQDRGYGYTF

j_call: TRBJ1-5
clone_size: NA
v_call: TRBV30
d_call: NA
cdr3_nt: TGTGCCTGGAGTGCTGACATCGGCTATCAGCCCCAGCATTTT
cdr3_aa: CAWSADIGYQPQHF

j_call: TRBJ2-5
clone_size: NA
v_call: TRBV7-2
d_call: NA
cdr3_nt: TGTGCCAGCAGCTCTAGTAGGGAGACCCAGTACTTC
cdr3_aa: CASSSSRETQYF

j_call: TRBJ1-5
clone_size: NA
v_call: TRBV7-6
d_call: NA
cdr3_nt: TGTGCCAGCAGCTTACACGGACACAATCAGCCCCAGCATTTT
cdr3_aa: CASSLHGHNQPQHF

j_call: TRBJ1-5
clone_size: NA
v_call: TRBV2
d_call: TRBD1
cdr3_nt: TGTGCCAGCAGAACAGGGGGAAATCAGCCCCAGCATTTT
cdr3_aa: CASRTGGNQPQHF

j_call: TRBJ2-1
clone_size: NA
v_call: TRBV29-1
d_call: NA
cdr3_nt: TGCAGCGTTGTTACTGGGGGCTTTTACAATGAGCAGTTCTTC
cdr3_aa: CSVVTGGFYNEQFF

j_call: TRBJ1-1
clone_size: NA
v_call: TRBV28
d_call: NA
cdr3_nt: TGTGCCAGCAGACTTTCCAAGAACACTGAAGCTTTCTTT
cdr3_aa: CASRLSKNTEAFF

j_call: TRBJ1-5
clone_size: NA
v_call: TRBV28
d_call: NA
cdr3_nt: TGTGCCAGCACCTCGGGCCCGGGGGAGCAGCCCCAGCATTTT
cdr3_aa: CASTSGPGEQPQHF

j_call: TRBJ1-2
clone_size: NA
v_call: TRBV27
d_call: TRBD1
cdr3_nt: TGTGCCACCCACAGGGGCAACTATGGCTACACCTTC
cdr3_aa: CATHRGNYGYTF

j_call: TRBJ1-4
clone_size: NA
v_call: TRBV30
d_call: NA
cdr3_nt: TGTGCCTGGAGTGTACTACCGGGGTCTAATGAAAAACTGTTTTTT
cdr3_aa: CAWSVLPGSNEKLFF